This T cell receptor (beta chain) originates from a study of blood T cell repertoires in COVID-19. Study overall: In each case, the material was cDNA or gDNA derived from T cells, B-cell-depleted T cells, or PBMCs.

Adults between about 18 and 95 years of age took part from 24 US areas. Categorization into cohorts depended on clinical history that participants reported. The length of the CDR3 is 16 residues. Germline V gives CDR1 MDHEN, CDR2 SYDVKM. Trimming removed 2 bases at V and 2 bases at J, with 12 bases between. As processed by the authors: Amplification with reference gene primers provided the estimates of nucleated cell counts. Data came from immunoSEQ multiplex PCR; TCRdb stores just in-frame clones and leaves some out. V and J calls and clone size follow that table, whereas D and trimming were derived from the DNA. The sample contains around 240,000 clones, about 90% of which appear only once.

The rearrangement joins TRBV28 to TRBJ1-4; D may be TRBD1 (5 bases). Specimen: PBMCs or T cells enriched from blood (not recorded which). This sequence originates from a human donor in a cohort exposed to, infected with or recovered from COVID-19 (not recorded which). The donor label of this sample is uncertain. Here the CDR3 reads CASSLPRGDTNEKLFF. CDR3 DNA: TGTGCCAGCAGTTTACCCCGGGGGGACACTAATGAAAAACTGTTTTTT.